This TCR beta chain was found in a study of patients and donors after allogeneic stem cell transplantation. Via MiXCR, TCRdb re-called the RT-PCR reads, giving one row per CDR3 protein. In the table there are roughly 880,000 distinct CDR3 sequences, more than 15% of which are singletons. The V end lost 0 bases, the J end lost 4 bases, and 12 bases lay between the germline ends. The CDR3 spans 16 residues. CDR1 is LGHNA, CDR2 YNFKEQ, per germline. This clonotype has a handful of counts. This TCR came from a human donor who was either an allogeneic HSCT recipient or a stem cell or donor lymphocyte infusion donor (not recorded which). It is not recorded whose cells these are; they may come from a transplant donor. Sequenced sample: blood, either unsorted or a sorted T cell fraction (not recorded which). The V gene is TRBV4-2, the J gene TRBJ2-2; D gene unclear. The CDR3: CASSQDTKTFTGELFF. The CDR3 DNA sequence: TGTGCCAGCAGCCAAGATACGAAGACTTTCACCGGGGAGCTGTTTTTT.